This TCR beta chain was sequenced in a study of radiotherapy plus CTLA-4 blockade in lung cancer. Study-wide results and limits: Once radiotherapy plus ipilimumab had been given, TCR clones derived from tumor expanded in blood.

On this clone itself: The antigen is unknown.

Clones were sequenced by immunoSEQ multiplex PCR, and TCRdb holds only the in-frame ones, with some missing. The sample contains more than 55,000 clones, around 80% of which appear only once. J was trimmed by 5 bases and V by 4 bases; bases with no gene match: 9. The CDR3 covers 15 residues. Germline CDR1 SGHNT, CDR2 YYREEE (reference sequence). The starting material was peripheral blood, obtained from a patient treated with radiotherapy plus ipilimumab. The J gene is TRBJ1-5, the V gene TRBV5-4; 7 bases match TRBD1. The clonotype was recovered from a human donor with non-small cell lung cancer who had a partial response to radiotherapy plus ipilimumab. CDR3 region: CASSRVQGPDQPQHF. CDR3 in DNA: TGTGCCAGCAGCCGCGTACAGGGGCCGGATCAGCCCCAGCATTTT.